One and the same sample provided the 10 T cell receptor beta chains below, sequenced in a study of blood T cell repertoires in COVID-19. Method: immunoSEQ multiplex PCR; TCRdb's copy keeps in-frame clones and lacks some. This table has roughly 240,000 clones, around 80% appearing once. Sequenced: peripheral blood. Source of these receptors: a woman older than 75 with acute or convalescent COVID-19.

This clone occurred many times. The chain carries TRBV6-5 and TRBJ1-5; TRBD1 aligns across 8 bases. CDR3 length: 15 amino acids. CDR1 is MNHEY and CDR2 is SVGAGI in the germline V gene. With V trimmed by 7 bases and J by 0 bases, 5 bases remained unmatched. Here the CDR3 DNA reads TGTGCCAGCATTAGGGACAGGACTAGCAATCAGCCCCAGCATTTT. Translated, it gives CASIRDRTSNQPQHF.

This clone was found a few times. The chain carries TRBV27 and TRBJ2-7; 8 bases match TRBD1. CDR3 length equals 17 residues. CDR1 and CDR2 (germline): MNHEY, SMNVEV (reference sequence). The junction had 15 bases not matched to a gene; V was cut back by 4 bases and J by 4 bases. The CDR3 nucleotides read TGTGCCAGCAGTTCCCTTTCTTCCGGGACAGGTTATTACGAGCAGTACTTC. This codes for CASSSLSSGTGYYEQYF.

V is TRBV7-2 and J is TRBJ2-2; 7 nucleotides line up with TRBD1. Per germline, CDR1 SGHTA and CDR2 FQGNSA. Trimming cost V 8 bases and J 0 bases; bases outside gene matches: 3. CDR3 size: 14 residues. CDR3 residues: CASLRGPNTGELFF. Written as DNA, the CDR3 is TGTGCCAGCCTGAGGGGGCCGAACACCGGGGAGCTGTTTTTT.

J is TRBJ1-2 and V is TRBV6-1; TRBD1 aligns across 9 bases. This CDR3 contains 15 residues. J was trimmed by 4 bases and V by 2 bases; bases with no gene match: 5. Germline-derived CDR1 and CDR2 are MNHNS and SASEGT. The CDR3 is CASSEPGTGTYGYTF. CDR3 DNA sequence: TGTGCCAGCAGTGAACCGGGGACAGGGACCTATGGCTACACCTTC.

The DNA of the CDR3 is TGTGCCACCAGTGATTTGCATTCCCGGGAGGGCCTAGGGACCCAGTACTTC. It translates to CATSDLHSREGLGTQYF. This chain joins TRBV24-1 and TRBJ2-5; the match to TRBD2 covers 8 bases. The germline V gene has CDR1 KGHDR and CDR2 SFDVKD. The CDR3 is 17 amino acids. V shed 0 bases, J shed 7 bases, and the junction held 12 bases outside the gene matches.

CDR3 nucleotides: TGTGCCAGCAGATCGGGGGGTCGCGAGCAGTACTTC. Amino acids: CASRSGGREQYF. The gene calls are TRBV25-1 and TRBJ2-7; the match to TRBD2 covers 7 bases. The CDR3 length is 12 residues. Trimming took 6 bases from V and 6 from J; bases not matched to a gene: 5. Per the germline V gene, CDR1 is MGHDK and CDR2 is SYGVNS.

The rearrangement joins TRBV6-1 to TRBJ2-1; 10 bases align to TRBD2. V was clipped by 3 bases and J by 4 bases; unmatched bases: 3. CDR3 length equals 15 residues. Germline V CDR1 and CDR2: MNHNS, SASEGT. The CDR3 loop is CASSDRTSGYNEQFF. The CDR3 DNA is TGTGCCAGCAGTGATAGGACTAGCGGTTACAATGAGCAGTTCTTC.

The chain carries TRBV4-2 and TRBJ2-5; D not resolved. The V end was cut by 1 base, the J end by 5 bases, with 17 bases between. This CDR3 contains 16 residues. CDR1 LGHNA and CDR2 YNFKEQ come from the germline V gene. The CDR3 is CASSQVQIPGGETQYF. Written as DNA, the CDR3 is TGTGCCAGCAGCCAAGTTCAGATACCGGGTGGGGAGACCCAGTACTTC.

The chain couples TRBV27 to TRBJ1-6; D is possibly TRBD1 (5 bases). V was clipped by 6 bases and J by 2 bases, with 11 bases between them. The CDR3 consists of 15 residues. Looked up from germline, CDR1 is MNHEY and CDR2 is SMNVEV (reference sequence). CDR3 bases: TGTGCCAGCAGCCGGGGGGATCCCTATAATTCACCCCTCCACTTT. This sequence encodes CASSRGDPYNSPLHF.

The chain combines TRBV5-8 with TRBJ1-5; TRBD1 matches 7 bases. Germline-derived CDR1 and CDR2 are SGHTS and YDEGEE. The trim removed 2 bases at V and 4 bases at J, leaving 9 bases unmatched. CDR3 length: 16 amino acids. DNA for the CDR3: TGTGCCAGCAGCTTTGAAGGGGGCGTTGGAAATCAGCCCCAGCATTTT. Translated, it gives CASSFEGGVGNQPQHF.